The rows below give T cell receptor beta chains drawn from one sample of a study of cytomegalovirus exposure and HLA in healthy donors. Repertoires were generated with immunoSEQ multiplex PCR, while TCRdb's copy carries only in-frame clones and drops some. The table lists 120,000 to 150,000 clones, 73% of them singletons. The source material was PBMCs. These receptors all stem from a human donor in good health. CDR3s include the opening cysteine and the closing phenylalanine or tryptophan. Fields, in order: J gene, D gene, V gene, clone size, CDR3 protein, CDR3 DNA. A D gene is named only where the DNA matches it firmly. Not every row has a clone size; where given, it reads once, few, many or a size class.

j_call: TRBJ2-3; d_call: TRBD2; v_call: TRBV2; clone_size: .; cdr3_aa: CASRLAGTDTQYF; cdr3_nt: TGTGCCAGCCGCCTAGCGGGGACAGATACGCAGTATTTT
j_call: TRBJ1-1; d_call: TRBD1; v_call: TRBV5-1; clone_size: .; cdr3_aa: CASKTGGAIEAFF; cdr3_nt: TGCGCCAGCAAGACAGGGGGCGCAATTGAAGCTTTCTTT
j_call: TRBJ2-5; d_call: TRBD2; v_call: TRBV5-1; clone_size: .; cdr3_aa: CASSTGLAETQYF; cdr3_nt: TGCGCCAGCAGCACGGGACTAGCCGAGACCCAGTACTTC
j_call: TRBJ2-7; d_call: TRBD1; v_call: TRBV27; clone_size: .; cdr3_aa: CASSPDRGQSHEQYF; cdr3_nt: TGTGCCAGCAGTCCGGACAGGGGCCAGTCCCACGAGCAGTACTTC
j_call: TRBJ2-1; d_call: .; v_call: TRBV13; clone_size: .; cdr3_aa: CASSILKISYNEQFF; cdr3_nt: TGTGCCAGCAGCATCCTAAAGATCTCCTACAATGAGCAGTTCTTC
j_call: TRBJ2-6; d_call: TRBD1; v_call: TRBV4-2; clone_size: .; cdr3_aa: CASSRAGTGGSGANVLTF; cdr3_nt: TGTGCCAGCAGCCGAGCTGGGACAGGGGGCTCCGGGGCCAACGTCCTGACTTTC
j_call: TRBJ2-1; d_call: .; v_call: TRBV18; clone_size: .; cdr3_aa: CASSPRRGNDNEQFF; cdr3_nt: TGTGCCAGCTCACCACGACGCGGGAATGACAATGAGCAGTTCTTC
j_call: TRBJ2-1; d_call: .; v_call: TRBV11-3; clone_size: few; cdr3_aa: CASSLVGDNEQFF; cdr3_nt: TGTGCCAGCAGCTTAGTCGGGGACAATGAGCAGTTCTTC
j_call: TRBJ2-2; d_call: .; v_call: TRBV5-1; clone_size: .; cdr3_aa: CASSLGLGRTGELFF; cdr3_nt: TGCGCCAGCAGCTTGGGCCTAGGAAGGACCGGGGAGCTGTTTTTT
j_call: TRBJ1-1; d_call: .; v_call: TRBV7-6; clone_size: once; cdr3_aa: CASRRQRGGYTAGIGTEAFF; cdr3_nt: TGTGCCAGCCGAAGGCAACGAGGCGGCTACACCGCCGGGATAGGCACTGAAGCTTTCTTT
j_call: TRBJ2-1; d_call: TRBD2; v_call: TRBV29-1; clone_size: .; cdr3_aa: CSVVGLADFSYNEQFF; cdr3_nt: TGCAGCGTTGTGGGACTAGCGGACTTCTCCTACAATGAGCAGTTCTTC
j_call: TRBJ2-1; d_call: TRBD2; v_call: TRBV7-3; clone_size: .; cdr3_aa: CASSRTSGSGNEQFF; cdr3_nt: TGTGCCAGCAGCCGGACTAGCGGGAGTGGTAATGAGCAGTTCTTC
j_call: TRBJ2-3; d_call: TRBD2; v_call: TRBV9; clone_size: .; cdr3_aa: CASSVGSGSWADTQYF; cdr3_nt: TGTGCCAGCAGCGTGGGTAGCGGGAGTTGGGCAGATACGCAGTATTTT
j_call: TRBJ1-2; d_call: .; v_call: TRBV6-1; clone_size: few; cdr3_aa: CASSGLVGASGYTF; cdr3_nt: TGTGCCAGCAGTGGCCTAGTAGGGGCTAGTGGCTACACCTTC
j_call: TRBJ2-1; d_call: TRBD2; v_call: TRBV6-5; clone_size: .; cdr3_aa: CASSPTAGGPYEQFF; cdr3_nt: TGTGCCAGCAGTCCAACAGCGGGGGGGCCTTATGAGCAGTTCTTC
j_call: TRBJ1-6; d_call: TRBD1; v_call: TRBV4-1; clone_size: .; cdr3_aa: CASSPGQGYSPLHF; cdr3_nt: TGCGCCAGCAGCCCGGGACAGGGTTATTCACCCCTCCACTTT
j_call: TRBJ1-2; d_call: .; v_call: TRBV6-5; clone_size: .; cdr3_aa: CASSSHRIRGDYGYTF; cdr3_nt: TGTGCCAGCAGTTCTCATCGGATCAGGGGAGACTATGGCTACACCTTC
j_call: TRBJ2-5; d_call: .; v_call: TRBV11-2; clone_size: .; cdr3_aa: CASSDPGLQETQYF; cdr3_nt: TGTGCCAGCAGCGATCCGGGACTCCAAGAGACCCAGTACTTC
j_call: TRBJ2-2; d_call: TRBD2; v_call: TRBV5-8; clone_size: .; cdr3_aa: CASSLGLASLAELFF; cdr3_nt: TGTGCCAGCAGCTTGGGACTAGCGAGCCTCGCGGAGCTGTTTTTT
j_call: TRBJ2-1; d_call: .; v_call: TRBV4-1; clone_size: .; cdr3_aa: CASSQDRGLAYNEQFF; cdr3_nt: TGCGCCAGCAGCCAAGATCGAGGGCTAGCCTACAATGAGCAGTTCTTC
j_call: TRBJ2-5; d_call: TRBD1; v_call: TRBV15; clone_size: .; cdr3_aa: CATSRNTGVQETQYF; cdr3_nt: TGTGCCACCAGCCGAAATACAGGGGTCCAAGAGACCCAGTACTTC
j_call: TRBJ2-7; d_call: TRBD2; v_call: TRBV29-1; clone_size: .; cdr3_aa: CSVEQREGRINEQYF; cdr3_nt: TGCAGCGTTGAGCAGCGGGAGGGCCGGATCAACGAGCAGTACTTC
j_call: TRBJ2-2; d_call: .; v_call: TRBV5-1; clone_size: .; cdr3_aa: CASSLLAIEYTGELFF; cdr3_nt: TGCGCCAGCAGCTTGTTGGCCATCGAATACACCGGGGAGCTGTTTTTT
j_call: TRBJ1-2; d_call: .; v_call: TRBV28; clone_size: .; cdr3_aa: CASNPLGRPGYTF; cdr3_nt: TGTGCCAGCAATCCTTTGGGGCGCCCTGGCTACACCTTC
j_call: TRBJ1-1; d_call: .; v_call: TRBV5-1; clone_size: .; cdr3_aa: CASSLGTIGREAFF; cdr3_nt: TGCGCCAGCAGCTTGGGAACAATTGGTCGTGAAGCTTTCTTT
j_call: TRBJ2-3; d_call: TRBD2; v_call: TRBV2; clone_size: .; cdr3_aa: CASWSGGITDTQYF; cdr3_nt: TGTGCCAGCTGGAGCGGGGGAATCACAGATACGCAGTATTTT
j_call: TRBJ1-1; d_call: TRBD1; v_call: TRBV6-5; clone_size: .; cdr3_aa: CASSYEETGEGTEAFF; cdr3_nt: TGTGCCAGCAGTTACGAAGAGACAGGGGAGGGGACTGAAGCTTTCTTT
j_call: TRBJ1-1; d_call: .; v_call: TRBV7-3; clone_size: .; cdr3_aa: CASSQTQNTEAFF; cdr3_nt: TGTGCCAGCAGCCAAACACAAAACACTGAAGCTTTCTTT
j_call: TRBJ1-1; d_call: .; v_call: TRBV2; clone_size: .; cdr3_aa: CASSARNTEAFF; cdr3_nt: TGTGCCAGCAGTGCGAGGAACACTGAAGCTTTCTTT
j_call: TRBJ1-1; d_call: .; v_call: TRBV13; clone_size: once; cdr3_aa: CASSFRGISEAFF; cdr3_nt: TGTGCCAGCAGCTTCAGGGGTATAAGTGAAGCTTTCTTT
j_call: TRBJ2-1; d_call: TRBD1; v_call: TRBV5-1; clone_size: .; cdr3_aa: CASSKGQGTHNEQFF; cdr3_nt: TGCGCCAGCAGCAAGGGACAGGGGACCCACAATGAGCAGTTCTTC
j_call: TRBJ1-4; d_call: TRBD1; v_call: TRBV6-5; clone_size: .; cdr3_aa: CASSYSTGEANEKLFF; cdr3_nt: TGTGCCAGCAGTTACTCAACAGGGGAGGCTAATGAAAAACTGTTTTTT
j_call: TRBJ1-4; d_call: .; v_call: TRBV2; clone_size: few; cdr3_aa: CARGVIRTNEKLFF; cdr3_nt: TGTGCCAGAGGGGTCATTAGAACTAATGAAAAACTGTTTTTT
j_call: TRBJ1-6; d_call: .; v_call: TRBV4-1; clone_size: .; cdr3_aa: CASSQDTGNNSPLHF; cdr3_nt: TGCGCCAGCAGCCAAGACACAGGGAATAATTCACCCCTCCACTTT
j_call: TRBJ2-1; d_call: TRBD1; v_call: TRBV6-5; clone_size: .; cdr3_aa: CASSSRGLHNEQFF; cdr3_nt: TGTGCCAGCAGTTCCAGGGGGCTCCACAATGAGCAGTTCTTC
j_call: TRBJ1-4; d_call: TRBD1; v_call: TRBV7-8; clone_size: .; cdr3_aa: CASSAGQGAGKLFF; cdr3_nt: TGTGCCAGCAGCGCGGGACAGGGGGCAGGAAAACTGTTTTTT
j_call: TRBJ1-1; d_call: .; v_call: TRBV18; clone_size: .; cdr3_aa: CASSPSDFGAEAFF; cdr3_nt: TGTGCCAGCTCACCGTCAGATTTTGGGGCGGAAGCTTTCTTT
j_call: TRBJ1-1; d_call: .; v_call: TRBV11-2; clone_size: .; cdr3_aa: CASSPEGVDTEAFF; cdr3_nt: TGTGCCAGCAGCCCCGAGGGGGTGGACACTGAAGCTTTCTTT
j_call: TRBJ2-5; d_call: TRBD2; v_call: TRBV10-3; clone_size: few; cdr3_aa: CATTSGGVETQYF; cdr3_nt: TGTGCCACTACTAGCGGGGGAGTGGAGACCCAGTACTTC
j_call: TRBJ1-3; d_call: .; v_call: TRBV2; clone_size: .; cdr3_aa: CASSEGGYPDSGNTIYF; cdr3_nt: TGTGCCAGCAGTGAAGGGGGCTACCCTGACTCTGGAAACACCATATATTTT
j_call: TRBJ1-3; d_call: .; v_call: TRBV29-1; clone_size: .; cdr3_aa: CSVKQDHTSSGNTIYF; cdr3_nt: TGCAGCGTTAAACAGGACCACACAAGCTCTGGAAACACCATATATTTT
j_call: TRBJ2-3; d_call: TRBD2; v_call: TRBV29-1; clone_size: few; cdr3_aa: CSGDAGGRADTQYF; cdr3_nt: TGCAGCGGGGACGCGGGGGGGCGGGCAGATACGCAGTATTTT
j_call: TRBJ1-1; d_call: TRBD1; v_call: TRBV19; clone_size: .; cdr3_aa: CASRAGTGPEAFF; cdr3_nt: TGTGCCAGTAGGGCCGGGACAGGGCCTGAAGCTTTCTTT
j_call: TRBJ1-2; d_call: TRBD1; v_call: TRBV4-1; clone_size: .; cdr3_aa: CASSLGQPDGGYTF; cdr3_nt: TGCGCCAGCAGCTTGGGACAGCCGGATGGTGGCTACACCTTC
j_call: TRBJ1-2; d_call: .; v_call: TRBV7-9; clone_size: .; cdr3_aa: CASSLEQDYGYTF; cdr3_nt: TGTGCCAGCAGCTTAGAACAGGACTATGGCTACACCTTC
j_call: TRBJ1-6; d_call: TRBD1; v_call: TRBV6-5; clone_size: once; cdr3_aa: CASHRGQDSPLHF; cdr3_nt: TGTGCCAGCCACAGGGGGCAGGATTCACCCCTCCACTTT
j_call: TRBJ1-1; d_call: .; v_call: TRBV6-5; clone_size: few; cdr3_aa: CASSYAPTGGWTEAFF; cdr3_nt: TGTGCCAGCAGTTATGCCCCGACAGGCGGGTGGACTGAAGCTTTCTTT
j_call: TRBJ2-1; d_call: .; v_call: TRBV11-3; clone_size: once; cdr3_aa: CASRARGHNEQFF; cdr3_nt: TGTGCCAGCAGGGCACGGGGTCACAATGAGCAGTTCTTC
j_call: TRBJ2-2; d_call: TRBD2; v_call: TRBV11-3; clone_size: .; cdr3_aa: CASSLDLAGNTGELFF; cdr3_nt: TGTGCCAGCAGCTTAGATTTAGCGGGGAACACCGGGGAGCTGTTTTTT
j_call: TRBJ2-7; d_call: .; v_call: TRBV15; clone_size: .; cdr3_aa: CATSRVPSGLPSYEQYF; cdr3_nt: TGTGCCACCAGCAGAGTCCCAAGCGGGCTTCCCTCCTACGAGCAGTACTTC
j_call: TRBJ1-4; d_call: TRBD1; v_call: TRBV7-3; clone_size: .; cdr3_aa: CASSRDRGEKLFF; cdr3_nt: TGTGCCAGCAGCCGGGACAGGGGGGAAAAACTGTTTTTT
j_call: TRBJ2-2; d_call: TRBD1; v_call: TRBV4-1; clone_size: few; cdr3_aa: CASSQQTGATGELFF; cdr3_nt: TGCGCCAGCAGCCAACAGACAGGGGCCACCGGGGAGCTGTTTTTT
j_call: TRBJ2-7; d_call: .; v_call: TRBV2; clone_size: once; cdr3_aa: CASILNRFYEQYF; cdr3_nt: TGTGCCAGCATCCTCAACAGGTTTTACGAGCAGTACTTC
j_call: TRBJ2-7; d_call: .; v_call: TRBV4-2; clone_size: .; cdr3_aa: CASSQEMTGLRWEQHF; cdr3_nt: TGTGCCAGCAGCCAAGAGATGACAGGCCTCCGGTGGGAGCAGCACTTC
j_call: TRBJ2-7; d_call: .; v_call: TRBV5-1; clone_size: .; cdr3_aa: CASSLTRSSYEQYF; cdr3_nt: TGCGCCAGCAGCTTAACTAGGTCGTCCTACGAGCAGTACTTC
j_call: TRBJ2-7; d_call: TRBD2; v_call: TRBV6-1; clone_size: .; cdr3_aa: CASSLAGGSYEQYF; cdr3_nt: TGTGCCAGCAGTCTAGCGGGGGGATCCTACGAGCAGTACTTC
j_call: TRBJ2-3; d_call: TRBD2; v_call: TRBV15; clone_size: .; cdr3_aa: CATSRALAEYTDTQYF; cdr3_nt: TGTGCCACCAGCAGAGCCCTAGCGGAGTACACAGATACGCAGTATTTT
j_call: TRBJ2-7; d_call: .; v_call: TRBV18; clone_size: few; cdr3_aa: CASSPEAYEQYF; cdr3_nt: TGTGCCAGCTCACCCGAGGCCTACGAGCAGTACTTC
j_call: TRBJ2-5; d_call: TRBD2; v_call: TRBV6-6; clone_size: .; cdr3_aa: CASSPEAGGRETQYF; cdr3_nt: TGTGCCAGCAGTCCGGAAGCGGGGGGCAGGGAGACCCAGTACTTC